What follows describes a single TCR beta chain. CDR1 is SGHTA and CDR2 is FQGNSA in the germline V gene. V was clipped by 3 bases and J by 4 bases, with 12 bases between them. This CDR3 has 15 amino acids. cDNA molecules, individually, were tagged with unique molecular identifiers. One entry per CDR3 protein, called by TCRdb with MiXCR from the 5' RACE reads. The repertoire holds 25,000 to 30,000 distinct CDR3 sequences, with less than 10% as singletons. This specimen belongs to a study of early T cells in non-severe SARS-CoV-2 infection. The V and J genes are TRBV7-2 and TRBJ1-4; D remains unclear. The sequence was obtained from an adult who was a healthcare worker with PCR-confirmed SARS-CoV-2 infection or an uninfected control (not recorded which). Sequenced: whole blood. CDR3 DNA: TGTGCCAGCAGCTTTGGAGGAGGAGATAATGAAAAACTGTTTTTT. This codes for CASSFGGGDNEKLFF.